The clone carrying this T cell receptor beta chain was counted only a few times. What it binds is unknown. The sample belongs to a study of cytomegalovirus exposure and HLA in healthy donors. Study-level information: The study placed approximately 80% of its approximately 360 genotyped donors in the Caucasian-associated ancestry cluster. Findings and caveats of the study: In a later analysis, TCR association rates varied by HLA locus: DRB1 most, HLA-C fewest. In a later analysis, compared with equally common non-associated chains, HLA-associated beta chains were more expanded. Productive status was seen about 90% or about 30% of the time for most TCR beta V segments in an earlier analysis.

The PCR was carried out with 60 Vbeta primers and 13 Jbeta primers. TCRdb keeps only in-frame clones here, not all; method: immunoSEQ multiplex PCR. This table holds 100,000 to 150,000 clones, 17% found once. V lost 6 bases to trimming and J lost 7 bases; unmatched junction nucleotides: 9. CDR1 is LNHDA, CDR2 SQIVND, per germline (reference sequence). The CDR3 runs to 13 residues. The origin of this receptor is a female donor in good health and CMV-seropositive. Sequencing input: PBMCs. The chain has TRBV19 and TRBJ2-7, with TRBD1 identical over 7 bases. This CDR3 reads CASRRTGPEEQYF. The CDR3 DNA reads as TGTGCCAGTAGAAGGACAGGTCCCGAAGAGCAGTACTTC. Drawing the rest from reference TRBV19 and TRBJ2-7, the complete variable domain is DGGITQSPKYLFRKEGQNVTLSCEQNLNHDAMYWYRQDPGQGLRLIYYSQIVNDFQKGDIAEGYSVSREKKESFPLTVTSAQKNPTAFYLCASRRTGPEEQYFGPGTRLTVT.